This T cell receptor beta chain was found in a study of blood T cell repertoires in COVID-19. About the research overall: The United States, Italy and Spain provided the acute and convalescent COVID-19 samples. PBMCs, B-cell-depleted T cells, or T cells were the source of the cDNA or gDNA that made up the material.

Germline CDR1 and CDR2: MNHNS and SASEGT. This CDR3 spans 13 amino acids. V gave up 0 bases and J gave up 2 bases, with 4 bases separating them. Per the original data handling: Quantification of nucleated cells was approximated via reference gene primer amplification. Libraries were prepared by immunoSEQ multiplex PCR; TCRdb keeps only in-frame clonotypes and omits some of them. That table gives V, J and clone size, and the DNA gave D and trimming. The sample lists around 140,000 clones; approximately 80% were seen once. Sequencing was done on a sample of peripheral blood. The chain combines TRBV6-1 with TRBJ1-2; D gene uncertain. This receptor was taken from a woman in her sixties with acute or convalescent COVID-19. The CDR3 DNA is TGTGCCAGCAGTGAAGCGCGAAACTATGGCTACACCTTC. Protein product: CASSEARNYGYTF.